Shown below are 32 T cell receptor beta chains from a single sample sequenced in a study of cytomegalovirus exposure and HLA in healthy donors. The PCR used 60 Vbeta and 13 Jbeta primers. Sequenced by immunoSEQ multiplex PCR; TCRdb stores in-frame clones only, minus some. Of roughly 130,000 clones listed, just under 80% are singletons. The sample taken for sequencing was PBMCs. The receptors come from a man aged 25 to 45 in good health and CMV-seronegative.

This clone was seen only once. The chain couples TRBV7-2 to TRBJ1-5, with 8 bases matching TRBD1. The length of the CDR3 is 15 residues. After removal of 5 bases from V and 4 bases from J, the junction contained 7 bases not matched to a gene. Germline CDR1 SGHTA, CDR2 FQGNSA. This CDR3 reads CASSTTGAANQPQHF. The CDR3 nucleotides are TGTGCCAGCAGCACGACAGGGGCCGCTAATCAGCCCCAGCATTTT.

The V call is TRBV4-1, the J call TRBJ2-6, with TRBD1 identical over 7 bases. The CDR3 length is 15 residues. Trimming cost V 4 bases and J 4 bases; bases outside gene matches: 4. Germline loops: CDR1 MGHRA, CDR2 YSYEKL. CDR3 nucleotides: TGCGCCAGCAGCCGGACAGGCAGCGGGGCCAACGTCCTGACTTTC. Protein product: CASSRTGSGANVLTF.

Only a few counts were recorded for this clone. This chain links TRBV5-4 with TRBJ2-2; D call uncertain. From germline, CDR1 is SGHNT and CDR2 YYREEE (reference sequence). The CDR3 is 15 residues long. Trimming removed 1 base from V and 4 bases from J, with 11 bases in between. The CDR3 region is CASSLSTLSTGELFF. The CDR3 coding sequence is TGTGCCAGCAGCTTGAGCACCTTGAGCACCGGGGAGCTGTTTTTT.

The CDR3 region is CSVEARTGLEQYF. The DNA for the CDR3 is TGCAGCGTTGAAGCAAGGACAGGGCTCGAGCAGTACTTC. The chain combines TRBV29-1 with TRBJ2-7, with TRBD1 matching 8 bases. With V trimmed by 1 base and J by 6 bases, 5 bases remained unmatched. The germline CDR1 and CDR2 sequences are SQVTM and ANQGSEA. The CDR3 extends over 13 amino acids.

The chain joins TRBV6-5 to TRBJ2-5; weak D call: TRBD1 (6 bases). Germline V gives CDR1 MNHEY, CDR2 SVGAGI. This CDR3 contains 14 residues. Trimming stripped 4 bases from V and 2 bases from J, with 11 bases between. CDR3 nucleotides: TGTGCCAGCAGTTCCCAAACAGGGCAAGAGACCCAGTACTTC. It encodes CASSSQTGQETQYF.

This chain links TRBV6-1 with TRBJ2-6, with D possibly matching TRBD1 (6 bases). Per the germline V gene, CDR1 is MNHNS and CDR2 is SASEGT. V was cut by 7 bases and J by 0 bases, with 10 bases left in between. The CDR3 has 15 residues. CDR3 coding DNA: TGTGCCAGCAACAGACAGGTCTCTGGGGCCAACGTCCTGACTTTC. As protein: CASNRQVSGANVLTF.

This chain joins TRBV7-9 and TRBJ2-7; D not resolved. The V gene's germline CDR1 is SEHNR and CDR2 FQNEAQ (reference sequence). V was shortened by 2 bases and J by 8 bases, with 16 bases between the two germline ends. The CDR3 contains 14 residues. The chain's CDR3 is CASSLRDGVDQQYF. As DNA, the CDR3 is TGTGCCAGCAGCTTAAGAGACGGAGTCGACCAGCAGTACTTC.

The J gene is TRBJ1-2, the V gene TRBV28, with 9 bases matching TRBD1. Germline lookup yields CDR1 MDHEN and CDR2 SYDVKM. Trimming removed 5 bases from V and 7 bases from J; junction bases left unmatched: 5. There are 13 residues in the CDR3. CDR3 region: CASSGDRVGGYTF. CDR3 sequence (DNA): TGTGCCAGCAGTGGGGACAGGGTGGGTGGCTACACCTTC.

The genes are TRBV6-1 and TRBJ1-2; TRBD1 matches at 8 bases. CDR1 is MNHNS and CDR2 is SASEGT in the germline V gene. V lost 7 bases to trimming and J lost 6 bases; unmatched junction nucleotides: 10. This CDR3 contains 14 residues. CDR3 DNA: TGTGCCAGCACCCAGGGGGCACAGGGAGATGGCTACACCTTC. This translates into CASTQGAQGDGYTF.

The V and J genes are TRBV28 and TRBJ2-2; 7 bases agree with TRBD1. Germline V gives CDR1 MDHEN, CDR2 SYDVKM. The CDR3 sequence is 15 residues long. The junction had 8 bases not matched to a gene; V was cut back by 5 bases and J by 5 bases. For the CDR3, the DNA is TGTGCCAGCAGTAACGACAGGGACGGGACCGGGGAGCTGTTTTTT. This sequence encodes CASSNDRDGTGELFF.

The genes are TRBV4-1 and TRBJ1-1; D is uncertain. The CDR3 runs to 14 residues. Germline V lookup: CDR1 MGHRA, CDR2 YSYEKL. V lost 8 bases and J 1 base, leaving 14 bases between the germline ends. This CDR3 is CASRPVGRNTEAFF. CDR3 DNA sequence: TGCGCCAGCCGTCCCGTCGGGAGGAACACTGAAGCTTTCTTT.

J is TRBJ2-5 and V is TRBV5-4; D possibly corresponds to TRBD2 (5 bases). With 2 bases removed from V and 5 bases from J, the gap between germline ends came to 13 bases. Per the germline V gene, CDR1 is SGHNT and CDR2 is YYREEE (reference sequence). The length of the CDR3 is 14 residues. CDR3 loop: CASSFEDRGETQYF. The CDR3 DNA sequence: TGTGCCAGCAGCTTCGAGGATCGAGGGGAGACCCAGTACTTC.

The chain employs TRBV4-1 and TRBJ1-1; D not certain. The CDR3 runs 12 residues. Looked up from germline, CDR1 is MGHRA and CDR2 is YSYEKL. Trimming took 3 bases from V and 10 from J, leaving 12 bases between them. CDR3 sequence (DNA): TGCGCCAGCAGCCATCACCTCGGGGTAGCTTTCTTT. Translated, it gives CASSHHLGVAFF.

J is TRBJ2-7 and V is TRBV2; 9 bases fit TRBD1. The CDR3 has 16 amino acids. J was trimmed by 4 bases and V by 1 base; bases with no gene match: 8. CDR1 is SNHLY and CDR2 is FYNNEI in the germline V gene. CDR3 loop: CASSEGPTGGFYEQYF. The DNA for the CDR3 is TGTGCCAGCAGTGAAGGGCCGACAGGGGGTTTTTACGAGCAGTACTTC.

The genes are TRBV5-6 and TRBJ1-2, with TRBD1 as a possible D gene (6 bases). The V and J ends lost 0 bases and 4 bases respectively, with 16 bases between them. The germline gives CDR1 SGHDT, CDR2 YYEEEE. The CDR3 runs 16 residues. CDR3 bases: TGTGCCAGCAGCTTGGCCGGGGGGCGCCCCCTCTATGGCTACACCTTC. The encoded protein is CASSLAGGRPLYGYTF.

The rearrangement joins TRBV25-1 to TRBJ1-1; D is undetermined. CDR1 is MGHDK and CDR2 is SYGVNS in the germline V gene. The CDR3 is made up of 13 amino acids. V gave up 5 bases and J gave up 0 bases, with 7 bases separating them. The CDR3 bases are TGTGCCAGCAGTCAACGGGTGAACACTGAAGCTTTCTTT. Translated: CASSQRVNTEAFF. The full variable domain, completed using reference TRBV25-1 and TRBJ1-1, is EADIYQTPRYLVIGTGKKITLECSQTMGHDKMYWYQQDPGMELHLIHYSYGVNSTEKGDLSSESTVSRIRTEHFPLTLESARPSHTSQYLCASSQRVNTEAFFGQGTRLTVV.

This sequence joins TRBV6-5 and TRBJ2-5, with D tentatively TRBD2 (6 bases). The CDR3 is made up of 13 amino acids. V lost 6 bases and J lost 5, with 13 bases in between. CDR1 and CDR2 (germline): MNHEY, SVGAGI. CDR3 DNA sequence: TGTGCCAGCAGCAGGCGGGGACCCGAGACCCAGTACTTC. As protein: CASSRRGPETQYF.

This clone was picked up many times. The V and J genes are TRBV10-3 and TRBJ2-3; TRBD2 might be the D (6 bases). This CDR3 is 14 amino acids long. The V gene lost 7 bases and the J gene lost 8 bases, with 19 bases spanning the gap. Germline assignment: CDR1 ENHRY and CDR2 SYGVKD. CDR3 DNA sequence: TGTGCCATCAAAATCGGGGAGGAGGTTGGTACGCAGTATTTT. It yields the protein CAIKIGEEVGTQYF.

As DNA, the CDR3 is TGTGCCAGCAGTTTAGAACGAGGTGGGGAGCAGTACTTC. Amino acids: CASSLERGGEQYF. The gene calls are TRBV27 and TRBJ2-7; D is unresolved. From germline, CDR1 is MNHEY and CDR2 SMNVEV (reference sequence). CDR3 length: 13 residues. The germline V and J ends were trimmed by 2 bases and 7 bases, with 12 bases remaining between them.

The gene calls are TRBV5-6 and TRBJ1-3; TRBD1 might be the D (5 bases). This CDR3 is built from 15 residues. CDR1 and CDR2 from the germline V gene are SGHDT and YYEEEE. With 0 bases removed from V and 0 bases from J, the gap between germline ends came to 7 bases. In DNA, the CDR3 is TGTGCCAGCAGCTTGGGACAGTTCTCTGGAAACACCATATATTTT. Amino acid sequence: CASSLGQFSGNTIYF. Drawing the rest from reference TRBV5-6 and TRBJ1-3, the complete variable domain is DAGVTQSPTHLIKTRGQQVTLRCSPKSGHDTVSWYQQALGQGPQFIFQYYEEEERQRGNFPDRFSGHQFPNYSSELNVNALLLGDSALYLCASSLGQFSGNTIYFGEGSWLTVV.

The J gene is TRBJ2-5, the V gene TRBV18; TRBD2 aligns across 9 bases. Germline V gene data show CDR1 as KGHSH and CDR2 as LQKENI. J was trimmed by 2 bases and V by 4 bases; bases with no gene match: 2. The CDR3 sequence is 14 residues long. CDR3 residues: CASSLAGVQETQYF. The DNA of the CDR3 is TGTGCCAGCTCACTAGCGGGGGTTCAAGAGACCCAGTACTTC.

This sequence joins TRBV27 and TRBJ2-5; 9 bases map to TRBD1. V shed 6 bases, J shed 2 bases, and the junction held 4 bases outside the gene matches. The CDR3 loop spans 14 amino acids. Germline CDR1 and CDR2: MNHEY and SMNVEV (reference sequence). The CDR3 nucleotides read TGTGCCAGCAGCCGGGACAGGGTGCAAGAGACCCAGTACTTC. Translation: CASSRDRVQETQYF.

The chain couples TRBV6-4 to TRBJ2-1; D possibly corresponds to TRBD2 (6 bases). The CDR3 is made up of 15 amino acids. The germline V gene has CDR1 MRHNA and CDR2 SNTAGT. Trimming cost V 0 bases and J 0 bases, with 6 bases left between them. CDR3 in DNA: TGTGCCAGCAGTGACTCTAGCGGCTCCTACAATGAGCAGTTCTTC. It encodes CASSDSSGSYNEQFF.

CDR3 DNA sequence: TGCGCCAGCAGCCGCGACAGGGATCGGAATTCACCCCTCCACTTT. It is translated as CASSRDRDRNSPLHF. The chain uses TRBV5-1 and TRBJ1-6; 7 bases match TRBD1. Germline CDR1 reads SGHRS; CDR2 reads YFSETQ. Trimming removed 4 bases from V and 7 bases from J; junction bases left unmatched: 8. This CDR3 has 15 residues.

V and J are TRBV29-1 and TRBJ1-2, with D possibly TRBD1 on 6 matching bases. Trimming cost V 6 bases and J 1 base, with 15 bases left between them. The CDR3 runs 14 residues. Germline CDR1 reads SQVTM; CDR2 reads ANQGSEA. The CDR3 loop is CSVGGAANNYGYTF. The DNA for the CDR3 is TGCAGCGTCGGGGGGGCGGCTAATAACTATGGCTACACCTTC.

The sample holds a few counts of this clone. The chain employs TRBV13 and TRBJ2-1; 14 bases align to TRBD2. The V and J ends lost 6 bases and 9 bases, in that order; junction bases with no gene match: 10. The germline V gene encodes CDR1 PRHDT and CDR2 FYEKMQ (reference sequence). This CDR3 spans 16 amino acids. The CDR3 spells CASRPTGLAGAGEQFF. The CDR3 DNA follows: TGTGCCAGCAGGCCTACGGGACTAGCGGGAGCAGGTGAGCAGTTCTTC.

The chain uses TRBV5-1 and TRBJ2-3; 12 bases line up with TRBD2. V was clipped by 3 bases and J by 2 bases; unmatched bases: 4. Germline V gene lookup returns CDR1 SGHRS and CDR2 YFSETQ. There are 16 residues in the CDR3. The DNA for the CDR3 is TGCGCCAGCAGCTCGGCTAGCGGGAGGGTCACAGATACGCAGTATTTT. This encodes CASSSASGRVTDTQYF.

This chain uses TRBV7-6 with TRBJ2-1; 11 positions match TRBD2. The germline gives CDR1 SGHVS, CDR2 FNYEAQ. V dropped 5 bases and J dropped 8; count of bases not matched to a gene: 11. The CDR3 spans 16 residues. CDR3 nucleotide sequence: TGTGCCAGCAGCAAGCTCCAGACTAGCGGGATGGATGAGCAGTTCTTC. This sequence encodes CASSKLQTSGMDEQFF.

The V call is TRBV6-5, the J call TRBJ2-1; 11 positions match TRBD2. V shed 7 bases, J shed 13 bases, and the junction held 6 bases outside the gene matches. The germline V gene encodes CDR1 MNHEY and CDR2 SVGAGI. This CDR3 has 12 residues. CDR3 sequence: CASTATSGGQFF. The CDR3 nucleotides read TGTGCCAGCACCGCCACTAGCGGGGGTCAGTTCTTC.

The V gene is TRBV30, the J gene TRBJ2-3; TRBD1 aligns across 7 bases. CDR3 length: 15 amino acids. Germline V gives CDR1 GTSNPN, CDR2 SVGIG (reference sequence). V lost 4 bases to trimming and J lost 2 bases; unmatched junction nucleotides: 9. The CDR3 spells CAWKWYRGFTDTQYF. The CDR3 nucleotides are TGTGCCTGGAAATGGTACAGGGGTTTCACAGATACGCAGTATTTT.

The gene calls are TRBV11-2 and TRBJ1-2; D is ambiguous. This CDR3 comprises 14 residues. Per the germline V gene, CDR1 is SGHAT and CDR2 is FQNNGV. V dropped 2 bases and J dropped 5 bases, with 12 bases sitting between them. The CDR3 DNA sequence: TGTGCCAGCAGCTTAAGGCAACAGAATTATGGCTACACCTTC. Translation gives CASSLRQQNYGYTF.

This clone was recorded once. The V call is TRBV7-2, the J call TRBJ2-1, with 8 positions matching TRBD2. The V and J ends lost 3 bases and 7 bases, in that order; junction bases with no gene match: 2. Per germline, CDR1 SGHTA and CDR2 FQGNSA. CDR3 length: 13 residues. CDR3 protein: CASSLSGRNEQFF. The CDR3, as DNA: TGTGCCAGCAGCTTGAGCGGGAGAAATGAGCAGTTCTTC.